The rows below give T cell receptor beta chains drawn from one sample of a study of OX40 agonist ivuxolimab in advanced cancers. Profiled with immunoSEQ multiplex PCR; TCRdb holds only in-frame clones, not every one. In the table there are approximately 20,000 clones, approximately 73% of which are singletons. Sequencing used CD4+ or CD8+ T cells sorted from blood, obtained in a trial of the OX40 agonist ivuxolimab. Receptor source: an adult with an advanced solid tumor such as melanoma, head and neck, liver or kidney cancer. CDR3s include the opening cysteine and the closing phenylalanine or tryptophan.

TRBV27,11,TRBJ2-7,CASSLLVEQYF
TRBV19,14,TRBJ2-2,CASSIDFLTGELFF
TRBV6-6,10,TRBJ2-1,CASRNNEQFF
TRBV5-1,14,TRBJ2-7,CASSLGFTAYEQYF
TRBV6-1,17,TRBJ2-3,CASSEGGGTGLSDTQYF
TRBV29-1,13,TRBJ1-1,CSVEDWAQRGAFF
TRBV7-2,12,TRBJ2-3,CASSSLADTQYF
TRBV5-1,17,TRBJ1-1,CASSLEGRGGSGGEAFF
TRBV13,15,TRBJ1-1,CASSLLVSMNTEAFF
TRBV10-1,14,TRBJ1-5,CASRITGGERPQHF
TRBV13,12,TRBJ2-1,CASSLGSSSQFF
TRBV7-2,13,TRBJ1-1,CASRDRASREAFF
TRBV6-6,12,TRBJ2-7,CASKQGIYEQYF
TRBV5-1,14,TRBJ1-5,CASSPGTVNQPQHF
TRBV9,14,TRBJ2-3,CASSATGALDTQYF
TRBV5-1,15,TRBJ2-3,CASSPRPASTDTQYF
TRBV5-1,15,TRBJ2-5,CASSLEGFGRETQYF
TRBV6-5,13,TRBJ1-1,CASSELGWTEAFF
TRBV30,15,TRBJ1-1,CAWSFRRQGLSEAFF
TRBV7-9,13,TRBJ1-1,CASSSQGTTEAFF
TRBV7-6,15,TRBJ2-3,CASSLFGGHTDTQYF
TRBV4-2,14,TRBJ2-7,CASSRGGAAYEQYF
TRBV6-6,16,TRBJ1-2,CASSYSEGKGARGYTF
TRBV2,14,TRBJ1-5,CASKRERDNQPQHF
TRBV6-4,13,TRBJ2-3,CASSGEGATTQYF
TRBV19,14,TRBJ2-3,CASSVDRTTDTQYF
TRBV2,14,TRBJ2-7,CASSRQTGPYEQYF
TRBV4-1,15,TRBJ2-7,CASSQHRDLSYEQYF
TRBV5-1,14,TRBJ1-2,CASSLTRDSYGYTF
TRBV7-8,19,TRBJ1-2,CASSLVRGKGLLRTYGYTF
TRBV7-2,14,TRBJ1-1,CASSLSPSWSEAFF